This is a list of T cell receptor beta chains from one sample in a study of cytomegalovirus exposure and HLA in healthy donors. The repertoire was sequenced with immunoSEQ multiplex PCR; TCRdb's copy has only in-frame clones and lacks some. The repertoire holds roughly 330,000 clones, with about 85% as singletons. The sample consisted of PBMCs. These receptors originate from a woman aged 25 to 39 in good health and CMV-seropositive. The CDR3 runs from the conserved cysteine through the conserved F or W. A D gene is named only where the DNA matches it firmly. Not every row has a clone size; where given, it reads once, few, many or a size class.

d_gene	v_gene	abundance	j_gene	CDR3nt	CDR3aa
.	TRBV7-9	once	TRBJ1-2	TGTGCCAGCAGCCCGGGACCGTTAAACTATGGCTACACCTTC	CASSPGPLNYGYTF
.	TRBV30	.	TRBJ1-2	TGTGCCTGGGATGGAGGGGAAGGCTACACCTTC	CAWDGGEGYTF
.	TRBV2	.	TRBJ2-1	TGTGCCAGCAGTTTCCAGACTACCCCCTACCTTAATGAGCAGTTCTTC	CASSFQTTPYLNEQFF
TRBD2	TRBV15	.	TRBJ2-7	TGTGCCACCAGCAGAGTAACTAGCGGGGAATACGAGCAGTACTTC	CATSRVTSGEYEQYF
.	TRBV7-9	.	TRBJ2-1	TGTGCCAGCAGCCACCTTGGGGGCTGGGACCTCCCCAATGAGCAGTTCTTC	CASSHLGGWDLPNEQFF
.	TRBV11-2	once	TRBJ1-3	TGTGCCAGCAGCCTTTTGGCGGTCCTCTCTGGAAACACCATATATTTT	CASSLLAVLSGNTIYF
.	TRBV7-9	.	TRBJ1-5	TGTGCCAGCAGCCGAACAGGGAATCAGCCCCAGCATTTT	CASSRTGNQPQHF
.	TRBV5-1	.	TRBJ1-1	TGCGCCAGCAGCCCCCAAATGTCTAACACTGAAGCTTTCTTT	CASSPQMSNTEAFF
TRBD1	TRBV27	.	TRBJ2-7	TGTGCCAGCAGTTTCGTTTCAGGGGGAGCCTACGAGCAGTACTTC	CASSFVSGGAYEQYF
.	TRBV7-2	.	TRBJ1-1	TGTGCCAGCAGCTTAGTGAGTGCAGCAGGAGCTTTCTTT	CASSLVSAAGAFF
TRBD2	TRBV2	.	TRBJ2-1	TGTGCCAGCAGTGAAGCGCTTCTAGCGGTATATGAGCAGTTCTTC	CASSEALLAVYEQFF
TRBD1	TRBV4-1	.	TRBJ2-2	TGCGCCAGCAGCCAAGTCCCCACAGGGGGAACCGGGGAGCTGTTTTTT	CASSQVPTGGTGELFF
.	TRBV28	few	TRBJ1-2	TGTGCCAGCAGTCCACCCGGGGTCCAGGACTATGGCTACACCTTC	CASSPPGVQDYGYTF
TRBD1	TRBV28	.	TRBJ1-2	TGTGCATACCGGACAGGGAACTATGGCTACACCTTC	CAYRTGNYGYTF
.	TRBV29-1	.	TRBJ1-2	TGCAGCGTTGAGGAGACGGCCTTCTATGGCTACACCTTC	CSVEETAFYGYTF
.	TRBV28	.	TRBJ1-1	TGTGCCAGCAGTTCATGGACACCTGAAGCTTTCTTT	CASSSWTPEAFF
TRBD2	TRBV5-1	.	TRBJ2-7	TGCGCCAGCAGCCCCCGGCTAGCGGGAGATAACGAGCAGTACTTC	CASSPRLAGDNEQYF
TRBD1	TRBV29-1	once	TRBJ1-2	TGCAGCGTTGAGTCAGGGGGGGATGGCTACACCTTC	CSVESGGDGYTF
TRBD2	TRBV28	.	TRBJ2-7	TGTGCCAGCAGTTCCGGACTAGCTTTGGCCTACGAGCAGTACTTC	CASSSGLALAYEQYF
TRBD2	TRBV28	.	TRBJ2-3	TGTGCCAGCAGTTTGGGGGGGATGATTGAGCAGTATTTT	CASSLGGMIEQYF
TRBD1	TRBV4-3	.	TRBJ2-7	TGCGCCAGCAGCCAGACAGGGACAGGGACCTACGAGCAGTACTTC	CASSQTGTGTYEQYF
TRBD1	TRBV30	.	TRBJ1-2	TGTGCCTGGGATGAGACAGGGCTACGGGGCTACACCTTC	CAWDETGLRGYTF